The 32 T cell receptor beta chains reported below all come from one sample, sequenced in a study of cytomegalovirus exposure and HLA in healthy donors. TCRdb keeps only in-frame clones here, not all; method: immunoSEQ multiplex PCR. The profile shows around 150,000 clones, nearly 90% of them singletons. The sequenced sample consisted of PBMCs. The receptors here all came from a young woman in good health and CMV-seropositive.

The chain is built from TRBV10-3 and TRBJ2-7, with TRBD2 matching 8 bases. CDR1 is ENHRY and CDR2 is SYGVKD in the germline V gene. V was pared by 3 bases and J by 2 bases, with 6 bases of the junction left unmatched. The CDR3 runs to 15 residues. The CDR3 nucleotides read TGTGCCATCAGTGATAATCGGGGACTAGCCTACGAGCAGTACTTC. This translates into CAISDNRGLAYEQYF.

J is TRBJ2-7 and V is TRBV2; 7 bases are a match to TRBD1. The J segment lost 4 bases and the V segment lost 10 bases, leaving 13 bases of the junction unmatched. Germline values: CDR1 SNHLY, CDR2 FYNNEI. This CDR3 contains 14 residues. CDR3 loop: CATRNRGGNYEQYF. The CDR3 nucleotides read TGTGCCACCCGGAACAGGGGTGGGAATTACGAGCAGTACTTC.

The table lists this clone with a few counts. CDR3 protein: CASSFGSNTEAFF. In nucleotides, the CDR3 is TGTGCCAGCAGCTTTGGCAGTAACACTGAAGCTTTCTTT. This rearrangement joins TRBV5-4 to TRBJ1-1; D is uncertain. V was clipped by 2 bases and J by 2 bases, with 7 bases between them. This CDR3 is 13 amino acids long. Looked up from germline, CDR1 is SGHNT and CDR2 is YYREEE (reference sequence).

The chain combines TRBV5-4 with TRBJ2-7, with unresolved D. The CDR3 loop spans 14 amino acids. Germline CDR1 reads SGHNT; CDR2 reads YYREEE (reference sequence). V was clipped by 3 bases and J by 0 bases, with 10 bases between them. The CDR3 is CASSSQLSSYEQYF. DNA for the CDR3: TGTGCCAGCAGCTCACAGCTGAGCTCCTACGAGCAGTACTTC.

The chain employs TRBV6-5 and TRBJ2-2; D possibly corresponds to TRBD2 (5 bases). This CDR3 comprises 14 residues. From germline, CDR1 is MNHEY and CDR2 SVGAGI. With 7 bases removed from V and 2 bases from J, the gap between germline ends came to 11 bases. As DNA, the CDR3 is TGTGCCAGCACCAAGACGGGAAACACCGGGGAGCTGTTTTTT. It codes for CASTKTGNTGELFF.

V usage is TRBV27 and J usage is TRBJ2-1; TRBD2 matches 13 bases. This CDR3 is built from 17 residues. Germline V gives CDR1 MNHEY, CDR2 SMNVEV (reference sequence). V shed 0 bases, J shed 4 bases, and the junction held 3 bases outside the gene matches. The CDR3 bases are TGTGCCAGCAGTTTATCGTGGGGACTAGCGGGATACAATGAGCAGTTCTTC. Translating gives CASSLSWGLAGYNEQFF.

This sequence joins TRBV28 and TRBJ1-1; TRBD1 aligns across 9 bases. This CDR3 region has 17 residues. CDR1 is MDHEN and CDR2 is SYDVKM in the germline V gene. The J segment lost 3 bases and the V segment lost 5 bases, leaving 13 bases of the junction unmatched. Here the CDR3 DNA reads TGTGCCAGCAGTGACCGGGACAGGGATGTAGGGTACACTGAAGCTTTCTTT. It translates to CASSDRDRDVGYTEAFF.

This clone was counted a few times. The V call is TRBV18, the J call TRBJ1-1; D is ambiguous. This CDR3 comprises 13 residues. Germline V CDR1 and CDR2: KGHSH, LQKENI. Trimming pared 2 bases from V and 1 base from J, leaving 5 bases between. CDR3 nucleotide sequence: TGTGCCAGCTCACCAACTGGGAACACTGAAGCTTTCTTT. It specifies CASSPTGNTEAFF.

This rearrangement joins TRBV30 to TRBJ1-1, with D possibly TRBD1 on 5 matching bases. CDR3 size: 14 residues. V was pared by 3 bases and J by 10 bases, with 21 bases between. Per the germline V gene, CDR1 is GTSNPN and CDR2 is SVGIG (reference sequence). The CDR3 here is CAWRPRGGRLRAFF. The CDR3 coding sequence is TGTGCCTGGAGACCCCGGGGGGGGAGATTACGAGCTTTCTTT.

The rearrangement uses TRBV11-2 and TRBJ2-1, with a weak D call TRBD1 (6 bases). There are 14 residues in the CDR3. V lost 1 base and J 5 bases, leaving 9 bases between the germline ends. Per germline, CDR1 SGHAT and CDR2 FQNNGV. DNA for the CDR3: TGTGCCAGCAGCTTAGGGGGACACGACAATGAGCAGTTCTTC. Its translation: CASSLGGHDNEQFF. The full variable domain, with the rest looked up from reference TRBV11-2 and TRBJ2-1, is EAGVAQSPRYKIIEKRQSVAFWCNPISGHATLYWYQQILGQGPKLLIQFQNNGVVDDSQLPKDRFSAERLKGVDSTLKIQPAKLEDSAVYLCASSLGGHDNEQFFGPGTRLTVL.

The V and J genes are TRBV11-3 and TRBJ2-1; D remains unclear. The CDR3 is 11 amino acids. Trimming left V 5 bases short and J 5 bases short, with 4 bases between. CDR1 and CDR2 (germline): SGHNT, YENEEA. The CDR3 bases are TGTGCCAGCAGCCCTAACAATGAGCAGTTCTTC. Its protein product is CASSPNNEQFF.

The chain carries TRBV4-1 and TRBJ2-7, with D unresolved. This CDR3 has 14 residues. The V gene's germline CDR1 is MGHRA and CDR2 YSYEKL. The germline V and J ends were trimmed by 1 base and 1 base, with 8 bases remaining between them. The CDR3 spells CASSQVQNSYEQYF. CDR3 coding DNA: TGCGCCAGCAGCCAAGTGCAGAATTCCTACGAGCAGTACTTC.

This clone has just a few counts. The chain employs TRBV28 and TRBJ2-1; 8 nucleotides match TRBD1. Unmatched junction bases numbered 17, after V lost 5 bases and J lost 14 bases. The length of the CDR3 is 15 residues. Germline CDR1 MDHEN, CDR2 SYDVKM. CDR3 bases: TGTGCCAGCAGTCTTGTCCCGGACAGGGCCACTAAGGAGTTCTTC. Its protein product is CASSLVPDRATKEFF.

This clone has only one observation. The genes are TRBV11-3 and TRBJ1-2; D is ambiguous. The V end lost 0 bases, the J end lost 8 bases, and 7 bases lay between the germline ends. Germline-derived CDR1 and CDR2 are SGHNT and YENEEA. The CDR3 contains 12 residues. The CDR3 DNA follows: TGTGCCAGCAGCTTAGATCTAGCGGGCTACACCTTC. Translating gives CASSLDLAGYTF.

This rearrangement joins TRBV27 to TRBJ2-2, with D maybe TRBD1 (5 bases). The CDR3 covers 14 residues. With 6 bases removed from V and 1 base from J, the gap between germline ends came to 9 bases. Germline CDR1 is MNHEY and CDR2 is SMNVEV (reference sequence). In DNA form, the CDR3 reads TGTGCCAGCAGGAAGGGGCAGAACACCGGGGAGCTGTTTTTT. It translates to CASRKGQNTGELFF.

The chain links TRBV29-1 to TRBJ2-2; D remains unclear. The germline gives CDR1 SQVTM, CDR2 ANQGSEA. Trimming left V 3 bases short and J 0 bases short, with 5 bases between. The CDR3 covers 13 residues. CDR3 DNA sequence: TGCAGCGTTGATGTAGCGAACACCGGGGAGCTGTTTTTT. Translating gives CSVDVANTGELFF.

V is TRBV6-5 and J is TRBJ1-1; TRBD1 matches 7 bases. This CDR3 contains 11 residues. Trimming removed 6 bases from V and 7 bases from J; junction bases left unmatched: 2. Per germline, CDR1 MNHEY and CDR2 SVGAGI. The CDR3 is CASRGQFEAFF. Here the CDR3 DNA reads TGTGCCAGCAGGGGACAGTTTGAAGCTTTCTTT.

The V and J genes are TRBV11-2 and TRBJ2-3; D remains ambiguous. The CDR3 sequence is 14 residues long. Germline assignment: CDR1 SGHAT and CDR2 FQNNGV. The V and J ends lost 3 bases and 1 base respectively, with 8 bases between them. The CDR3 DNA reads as TGTGCCAGCAGCTTTCAGTCTGGCACAGATACGCAGTATTTT. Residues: CASSFQSGTDTQYF. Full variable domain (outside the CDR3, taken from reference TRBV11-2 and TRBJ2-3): EAGVAQSPRYKIIEKRQSVAFWCNPISGHATLYWYQQILGQGPKLLIQFQNNGVVDDSQLPKDRFSAERLKGVDSTLKIQPAKLEDSAVYLCASSFQSGTDTQYFGPGTRLTVL.

The chain's CDR3 is CASSVTTGVGVAGELFF. CDR3 DNA sequence: TGTGCCAGCAGCGTAACGACGGGGGTTGGTGTAGCCGGGGAGCTGTTTTTT. The V gene is TRBV9, the J gene TRBJ2-2; maybe TRBD2 (6 bases). Germline CDR1 is SGDLS and CDR2 is YYNGEE. V was pared by 1 base and J by 6 bases, with 19 bases between. This CDR3 contains 17 residues.

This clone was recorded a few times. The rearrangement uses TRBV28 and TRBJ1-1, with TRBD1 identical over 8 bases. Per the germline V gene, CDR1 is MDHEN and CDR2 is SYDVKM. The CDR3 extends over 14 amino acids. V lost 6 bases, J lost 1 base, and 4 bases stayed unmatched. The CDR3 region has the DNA TGTGCCAGCAGAATCGACAGGGGGAACACTGAAGCTTTCTTT. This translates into CASRIDRGNTEAFF. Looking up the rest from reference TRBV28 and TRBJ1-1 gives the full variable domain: DVKVTQSSRYLVKRTGEKVFLECVQDMDHENMFWYRQDPGLGLRLIYFSYDVKMKEKGDIPEGYSVSREKKERFSLILESASTNQTSMYLCASRIDRGNTEAFFGQGTRLTVV.

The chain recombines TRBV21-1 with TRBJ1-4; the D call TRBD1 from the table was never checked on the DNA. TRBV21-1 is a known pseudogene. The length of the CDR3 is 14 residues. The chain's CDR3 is CASSNRARHEKLFF. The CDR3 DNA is TGTGCCAGCAGCAACAGGGCGCGGCATGAAAAACTGTTTTTT.

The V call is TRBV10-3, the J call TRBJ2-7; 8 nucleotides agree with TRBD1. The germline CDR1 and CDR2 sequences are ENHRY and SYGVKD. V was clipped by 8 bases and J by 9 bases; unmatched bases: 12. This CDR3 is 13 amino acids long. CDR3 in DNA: TGTGCCATCGGCGCCGGGACAGGCGTAGGGCAGTACTTC. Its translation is CAIGAGTGVGQYF.

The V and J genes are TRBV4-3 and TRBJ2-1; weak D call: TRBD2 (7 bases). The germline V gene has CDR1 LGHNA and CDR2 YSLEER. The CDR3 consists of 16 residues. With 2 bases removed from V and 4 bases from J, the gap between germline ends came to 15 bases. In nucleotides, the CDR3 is TGCGCCAGCAGCCAAAAGAGGGGGGGGGAGTACAATGAGCAGTTCTTC. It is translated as CASSQKRGGEYNEQFF.

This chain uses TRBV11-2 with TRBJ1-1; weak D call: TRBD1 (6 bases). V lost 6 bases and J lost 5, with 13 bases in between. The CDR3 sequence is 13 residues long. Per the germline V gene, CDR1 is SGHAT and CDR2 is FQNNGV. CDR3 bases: TGTGCCAGCAGATACAGGGTTGCGACTGAAGCTTTCTTT. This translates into CASRYRVATEAFF.

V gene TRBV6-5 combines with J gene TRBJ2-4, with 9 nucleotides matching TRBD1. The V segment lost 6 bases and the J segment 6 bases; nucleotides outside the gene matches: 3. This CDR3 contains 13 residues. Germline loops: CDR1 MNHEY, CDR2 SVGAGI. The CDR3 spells CASRPGQGNIQYF. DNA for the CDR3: TGTGCCAGCAGGCCGGGACAGGGAAACATTCAGTACTTC.

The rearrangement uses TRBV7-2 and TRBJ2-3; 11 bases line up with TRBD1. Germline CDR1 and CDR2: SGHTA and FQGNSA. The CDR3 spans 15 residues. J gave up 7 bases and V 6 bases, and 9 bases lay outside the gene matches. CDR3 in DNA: TGTGCCAGCAGTGCCGGGACAGGGGGTAGAAATACGCAGTATTTT. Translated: CASSAGTGGRNTQYF.

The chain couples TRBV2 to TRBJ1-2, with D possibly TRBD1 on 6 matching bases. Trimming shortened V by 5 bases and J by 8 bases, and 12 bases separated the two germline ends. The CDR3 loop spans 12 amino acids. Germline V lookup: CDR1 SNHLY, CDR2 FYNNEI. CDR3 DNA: TGTGCCAGCAGTATACAGGGTTTAGGCTACACCTTC. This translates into CASSIQGLGYTF. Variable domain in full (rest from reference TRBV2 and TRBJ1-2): EPEVTQTPSHQVTQMGQEVILRCVPISNHLYFYWYRQILGQKVEFLVSFYNNEISEKSEIFDDQFSVERPDGSNFTLKIRSTKLEDSAMYFCASSIQGLGYTFGSGTRLTVV.

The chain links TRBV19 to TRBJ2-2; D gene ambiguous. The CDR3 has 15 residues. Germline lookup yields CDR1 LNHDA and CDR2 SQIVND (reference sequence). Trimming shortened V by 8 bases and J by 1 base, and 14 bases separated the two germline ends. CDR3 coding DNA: TGTGCCAGTCGAAGGCGGTCGGTGAACACCGGGGAGCTGTTTTTT. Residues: CASRRRSVNTGELFF.

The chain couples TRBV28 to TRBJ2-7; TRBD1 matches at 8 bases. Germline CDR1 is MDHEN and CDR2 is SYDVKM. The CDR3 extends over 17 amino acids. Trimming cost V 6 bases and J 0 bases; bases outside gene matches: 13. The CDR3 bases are TGTGCCAGCAGCCTAATCGGAGGACAGGGCCCCTCCTACGAGCAGTACTTC. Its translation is CASSLIGGQGPSYEQYF.

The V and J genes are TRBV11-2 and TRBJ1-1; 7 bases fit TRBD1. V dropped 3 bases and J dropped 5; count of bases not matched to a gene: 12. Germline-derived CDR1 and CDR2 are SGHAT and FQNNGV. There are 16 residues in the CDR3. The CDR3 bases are TGTGCCAGCAGCTTCCCCCTGGGGGTACAGGGGACTGAAGCTTTCTTT. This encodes CASSFPLGVQGTEAFF.

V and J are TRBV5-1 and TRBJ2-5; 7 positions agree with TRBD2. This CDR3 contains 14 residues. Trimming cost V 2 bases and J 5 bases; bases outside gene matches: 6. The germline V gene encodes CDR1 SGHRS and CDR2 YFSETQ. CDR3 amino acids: CASSLPGRGETQYF. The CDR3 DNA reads TGCGCCAGCAGCTTACCAGGGCGGGGGGAGACCCAGTACTTC.

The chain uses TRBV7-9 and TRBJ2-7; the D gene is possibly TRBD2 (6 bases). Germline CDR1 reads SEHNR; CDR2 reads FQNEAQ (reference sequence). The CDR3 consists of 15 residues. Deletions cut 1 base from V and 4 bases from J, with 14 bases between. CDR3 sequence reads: CASSLGVGLLYEQYF. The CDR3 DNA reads TGTGCCAGCAGCTTAGGGGTGGGACTTCTATACGAGCAGTACTTC.